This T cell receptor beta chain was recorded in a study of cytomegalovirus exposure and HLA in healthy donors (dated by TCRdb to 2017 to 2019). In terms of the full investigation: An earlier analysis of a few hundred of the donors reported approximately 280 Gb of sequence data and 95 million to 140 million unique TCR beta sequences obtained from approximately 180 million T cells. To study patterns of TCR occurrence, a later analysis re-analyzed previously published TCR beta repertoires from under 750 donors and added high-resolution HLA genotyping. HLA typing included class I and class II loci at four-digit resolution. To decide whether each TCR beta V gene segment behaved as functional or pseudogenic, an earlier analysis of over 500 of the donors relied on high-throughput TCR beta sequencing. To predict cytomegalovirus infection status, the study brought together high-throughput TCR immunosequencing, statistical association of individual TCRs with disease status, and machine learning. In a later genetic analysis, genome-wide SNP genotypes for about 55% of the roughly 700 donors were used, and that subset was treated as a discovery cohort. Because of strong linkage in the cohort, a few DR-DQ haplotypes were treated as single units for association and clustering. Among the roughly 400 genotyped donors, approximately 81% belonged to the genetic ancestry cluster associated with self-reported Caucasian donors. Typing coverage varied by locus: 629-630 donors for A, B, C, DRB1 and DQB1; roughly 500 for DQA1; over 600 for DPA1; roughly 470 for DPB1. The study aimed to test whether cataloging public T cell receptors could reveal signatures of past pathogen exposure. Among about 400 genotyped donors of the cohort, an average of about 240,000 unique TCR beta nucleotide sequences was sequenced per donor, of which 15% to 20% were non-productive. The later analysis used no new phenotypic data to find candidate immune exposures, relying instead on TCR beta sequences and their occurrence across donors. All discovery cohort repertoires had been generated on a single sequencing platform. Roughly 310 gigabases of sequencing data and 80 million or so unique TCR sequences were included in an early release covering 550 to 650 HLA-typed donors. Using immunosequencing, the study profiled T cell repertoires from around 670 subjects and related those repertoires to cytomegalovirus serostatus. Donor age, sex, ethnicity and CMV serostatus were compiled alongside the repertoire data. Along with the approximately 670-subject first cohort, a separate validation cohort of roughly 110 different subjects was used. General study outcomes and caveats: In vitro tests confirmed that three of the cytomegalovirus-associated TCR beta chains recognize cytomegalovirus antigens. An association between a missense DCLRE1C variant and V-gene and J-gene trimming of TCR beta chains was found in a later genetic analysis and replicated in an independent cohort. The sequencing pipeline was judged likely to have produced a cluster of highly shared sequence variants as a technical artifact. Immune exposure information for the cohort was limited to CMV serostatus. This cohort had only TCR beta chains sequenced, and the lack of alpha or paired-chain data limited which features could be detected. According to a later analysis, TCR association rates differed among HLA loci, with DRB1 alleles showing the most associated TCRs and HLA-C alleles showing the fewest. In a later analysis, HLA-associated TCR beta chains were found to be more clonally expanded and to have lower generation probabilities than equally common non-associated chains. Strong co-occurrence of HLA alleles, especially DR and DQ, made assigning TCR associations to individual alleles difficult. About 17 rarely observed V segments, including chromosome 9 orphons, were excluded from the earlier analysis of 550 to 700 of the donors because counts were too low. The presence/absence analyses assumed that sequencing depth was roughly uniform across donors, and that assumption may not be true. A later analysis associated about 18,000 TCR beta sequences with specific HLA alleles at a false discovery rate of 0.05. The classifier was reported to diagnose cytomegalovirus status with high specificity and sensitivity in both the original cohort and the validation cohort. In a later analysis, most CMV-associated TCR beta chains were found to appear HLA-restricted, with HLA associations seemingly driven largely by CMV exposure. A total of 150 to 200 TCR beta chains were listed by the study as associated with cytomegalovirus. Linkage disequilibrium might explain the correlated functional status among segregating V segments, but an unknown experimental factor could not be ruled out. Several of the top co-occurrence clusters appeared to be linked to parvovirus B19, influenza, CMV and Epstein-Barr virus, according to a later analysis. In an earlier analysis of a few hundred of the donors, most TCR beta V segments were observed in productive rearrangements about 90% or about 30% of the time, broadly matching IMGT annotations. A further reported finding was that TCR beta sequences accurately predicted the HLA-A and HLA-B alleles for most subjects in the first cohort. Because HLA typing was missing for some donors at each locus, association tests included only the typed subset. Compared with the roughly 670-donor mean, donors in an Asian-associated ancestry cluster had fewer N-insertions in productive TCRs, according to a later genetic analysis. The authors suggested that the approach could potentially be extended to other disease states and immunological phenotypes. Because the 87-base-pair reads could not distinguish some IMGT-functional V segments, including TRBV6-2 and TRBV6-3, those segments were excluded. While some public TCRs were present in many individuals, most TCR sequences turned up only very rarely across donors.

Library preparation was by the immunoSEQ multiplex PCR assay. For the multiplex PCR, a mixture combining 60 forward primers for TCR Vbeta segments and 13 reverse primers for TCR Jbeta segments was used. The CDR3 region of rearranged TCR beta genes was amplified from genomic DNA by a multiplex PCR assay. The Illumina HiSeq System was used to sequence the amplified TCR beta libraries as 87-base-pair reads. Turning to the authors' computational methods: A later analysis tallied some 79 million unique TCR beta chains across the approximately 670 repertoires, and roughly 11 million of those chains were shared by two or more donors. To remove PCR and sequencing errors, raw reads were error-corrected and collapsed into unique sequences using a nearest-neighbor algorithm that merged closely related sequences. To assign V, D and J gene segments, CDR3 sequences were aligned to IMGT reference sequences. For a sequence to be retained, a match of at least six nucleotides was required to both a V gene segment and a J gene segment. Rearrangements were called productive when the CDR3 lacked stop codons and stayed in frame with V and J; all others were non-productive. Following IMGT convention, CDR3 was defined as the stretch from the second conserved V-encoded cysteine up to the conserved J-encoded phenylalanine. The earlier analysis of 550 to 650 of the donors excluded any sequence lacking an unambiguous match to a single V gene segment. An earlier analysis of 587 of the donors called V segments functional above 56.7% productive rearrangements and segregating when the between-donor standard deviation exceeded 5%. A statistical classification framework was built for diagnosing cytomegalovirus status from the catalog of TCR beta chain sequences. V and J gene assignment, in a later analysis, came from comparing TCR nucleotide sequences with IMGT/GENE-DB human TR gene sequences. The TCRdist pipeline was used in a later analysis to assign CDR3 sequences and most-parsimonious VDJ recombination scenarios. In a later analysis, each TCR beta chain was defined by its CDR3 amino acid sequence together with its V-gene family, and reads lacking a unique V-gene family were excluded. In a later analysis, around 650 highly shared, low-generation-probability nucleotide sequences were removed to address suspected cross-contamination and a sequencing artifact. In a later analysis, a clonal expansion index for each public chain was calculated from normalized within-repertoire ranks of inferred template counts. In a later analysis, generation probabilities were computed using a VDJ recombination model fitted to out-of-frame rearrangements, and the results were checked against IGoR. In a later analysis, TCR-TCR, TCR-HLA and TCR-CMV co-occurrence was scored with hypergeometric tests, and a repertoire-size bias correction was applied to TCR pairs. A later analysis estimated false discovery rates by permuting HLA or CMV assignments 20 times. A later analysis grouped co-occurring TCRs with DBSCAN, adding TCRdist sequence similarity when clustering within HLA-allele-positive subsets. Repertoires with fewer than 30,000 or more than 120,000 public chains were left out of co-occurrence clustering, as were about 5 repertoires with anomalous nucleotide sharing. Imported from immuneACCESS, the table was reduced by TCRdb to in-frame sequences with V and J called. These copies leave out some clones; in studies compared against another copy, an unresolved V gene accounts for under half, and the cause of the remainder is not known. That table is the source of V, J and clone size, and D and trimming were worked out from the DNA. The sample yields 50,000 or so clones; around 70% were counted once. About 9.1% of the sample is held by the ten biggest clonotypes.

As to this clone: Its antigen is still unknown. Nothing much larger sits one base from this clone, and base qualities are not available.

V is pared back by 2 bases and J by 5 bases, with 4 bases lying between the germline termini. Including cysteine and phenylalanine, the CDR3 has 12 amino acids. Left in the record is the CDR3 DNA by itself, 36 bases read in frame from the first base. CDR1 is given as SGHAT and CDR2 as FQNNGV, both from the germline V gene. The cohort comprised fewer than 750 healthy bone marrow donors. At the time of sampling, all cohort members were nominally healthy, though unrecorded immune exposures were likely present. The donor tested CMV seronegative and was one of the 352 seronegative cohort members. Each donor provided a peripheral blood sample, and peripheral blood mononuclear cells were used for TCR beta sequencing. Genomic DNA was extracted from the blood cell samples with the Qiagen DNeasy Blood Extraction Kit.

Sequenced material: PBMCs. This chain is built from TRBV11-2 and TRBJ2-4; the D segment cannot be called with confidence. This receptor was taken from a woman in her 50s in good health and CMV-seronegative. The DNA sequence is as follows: TGTGCCAGCAGCTTACATCAAAACATTCAGTACTTC. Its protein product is CASSLHQNIQYF.